These 3 T cell receptor beta chains share one sample of origin, sequenced in a study of post-analysis software for immune sequencing data. The antigens for these receptors are not known. Unique molecular identifiers were present in the TCR beta cDNA libraries. Via MiXCR, TCRdb re-called the PCR reads, giving one row per CDR3 protein. The data contain about 800,000 distinct CDR3 sequences, around 27% of them singletons. Findings and limits, study-wide: Elevated frequency relative to controls characterized several TRBV segments in patients, TRBV5-6, TRBV5-1 and TRBV20-1 among them.

The specimen sequenced was blood. These receptors all come from a girl under 18 with multiple sclerosis.

In its sample, this clonotype was seen many times. V gene TRBV29-1 combines with J gene TRBJ2-1; D gene uncertain. The CDR3 covers 16 residues. V shed 4 bases and J shed 0 bases, with 16 bases lying between them. The V gene's germline CDR1 is SQVTM and CDR2 ANQGSEA. The CDR3 nucleotides read TGCAGCGTTGGGTGGGGTAGAACCAGCTCCTACAATGAGCAGTTCTTC. Its translation is CSVGWGRTSSYNEQFF.

Remarks on this clonotype: One end of the junction fails to match germline, which may point to a read error. V gene TRBV11-2 combines with J gene TRBJ2-7, with a weak D call TRBD1 (6 bases). Germline CDR1 reads SGHAT; CDR2 reads FQNNGV. The CDR3 is made up of 21 amino acids. The CDR3 nucleotides read TGTGCCGGCAGCTTAAGCCCAAACAAAAAGACAGGACAGCCAGCCTCCTACGAGCAGTACTTC. Its protein product is CAGSLSPNKKTGQPASYEQYF.

At least ten counts were recorded for this clonotype. The chain has TRBV5-1 and TRBJ2-3; 9 positions agree with TRBD2. The V segment lost 2 bases and the J segment 3 bases; nucleotides outside the gene matches: 4. Per germline, CDR1 SGHRS and CDR2 YFSETQ. This CDR3 is built from 15 residues. CDR3 nucleotides: TGCGCCAGCAGCTTAGATAGCGGGAGAACAGATACGCAGTATTTT. It specifies CASSLDSGRTDTQYF.